This T cell receptor (beta chain) was documented in a study of T cells in Graves' hyperthyroidism and ophthalmopathy. CDR1 MDHEN and CDR2 SYDVKM come from the germline V gene. The junction had 5 bases not matched to a gene; V was cut back by 5 bases and J by 4 bases. The CDR3 runs to 14 residues. In its sample, this clonotype was seen many times. Template material for amplifying TCR beta CDR3 regions consisted of RNA transcripts. The TCR CDR3 first-round RT-PCR relied on the HTBI primer set. TCRdb fed the multiplex PCR reads into MiXCR, producing one record per CDR3 protein. The sample holds about 160,000 distinct CDR3 sequences, roughly 9.4% seen once.

The sequencing input was blood. This chain connects TRBV28 to TRBJ1-2, with 9 bases matching TRBD1. This receptor was identified in a woman between 18 and 29 years old with Graves' hyperthyroidism that later progressed to Graves' ophthalmopathy. The CDR3 DNA reads TGTGCCAGCAGTACGGGACAGGGAACCTATGGCTACACCTTC. Its protein product is CASSTGQGTYGYTF.